The 7 T cell receptor beta chains below all came from one sample that was sequenced in a study of blood T cell repertoires in COVID-19. Repertoires were generated with immunoSEQ multiplex PCR, while TCRdb's copy carries only in-frame clones and drops some. In the table there are about 110,000 clones, roughly 84% of which are singletons. The sequencing sample was made of peripheral blood. Source of these receptors: a human donor in a cohort sampled during active COVID-19.

The V call is TRBV7-8, the J call TRBJ2-1; 10 bases match TRBD1. The CDR3 has 15 residues. Trimming took 4 bases from V and 2 from J; bases not matched to a gene: 2. Per the germline V gene, CDR1 is SGHVS and CDR2 is FQNEAQ. The CDR3: CASSSTGGAYNEQFF. The DNA for the CDR3 is TGTGCCAGCAGCTCGACAGGGGGCGCCTACAATGAGCAGTTCTTC.

The chain uses TRBV27 and TRBJ2-7, with TRBD2 matching 7 bases. CDR3 length equals 15 residues. Germline assignment: CDR1 MNHEY and CDR2 SMNVEV (reference sequence). The V gene end was trimmed by 4 bases and the J gene end by 4 bases; junction bases not matched to a gene: 10. CDR3 DNA: TGTGCCAGCAGTTCCCGCACGGGCGGGAGTTACGAGCAGTACTTC. It encodes CASSSRTGGSYEQYF.

The genes are TRBV4-2 and TRBJ1-1, with D possibly matching TRBD1 (5 bases). Trimming stripped 7 bases from V and 4 bases from J, with 22 bases between. There are 16 residues in the CDR3. The germline gives CDR1 LGHNA, CDR2 YNFKEQ. The CDR3 is CASTPSGGVIFTEAFF. The CDR3 nucleotides read TGTGCCAGCACCCCTTCTGGAGGGGTAATATTCACTGAAGCTTTCTTT.

V usage is TRBV13 and J usage is TRBJ2-1; TRBD2 agrees at 8 bases. J gave up 0 bases and V 5 bases, and 6 bases lay outside the gene matches. This CDR3 has 16 amino acids. Per the germline V gene, CDR1 is PRHDT and CDR2 is FYEKMQ (reference sequence). CDR3 in DNA: TGTGCCAGCAGCCACACTAGCGGAAGCTCCTACAATGAGCAGTTCTTC. Protein product: CASSHTSGSSYNEQFF.

In DNA form, the CDR3 reads TGTGCCAGCAAGCGAGGACAGGGGGCATGGTATGGCTACACCTTC. It specifies CASKRGQGAWYGYTF. V usage is TRBV27 and J usage is TRBJ1-2, with 11 positions matching TRBD1. Germline CDR1 and CDR2: MNHEY and SMNVEV (reference sequence). With 7 bases clipped from V and 5 bases from J, the junction kept 9 bases outside the gene matches. There are 15 residues in the CDR3.

V gene TRBV5-1 combines with J gene TRBJ2-7; 15 bases match TRBD2. The germline gives CDR1 SGHRS, CDR2 YFSETQ. The CDR3 has 16 residues. J lost 4 bases, V lost 2 bases, and 4 bases had no gene match. CDR3 sequence reads: CASSLGLAGGMYEQYF. For the CDR3, the DNA is TGCGCCAGCAGCTTAGGACTAGCGGGAGGGATGTACGAGCAGTACTTC.

The chain is built from TRBV18 and TRBJ2-1; 8 bases agree with TRBD2. Unmatched junction bases numbered 5, after V lost 0 bases and J lost 7 bases. From germline, CDR1 is KGHSH and CDR2 LQKENI. The CDR3 has 15 residues. CDR3 sequence: CASSPPSGSGNEQFF. The CDR3 bases are TGTGCCAGCTCACCACCCAGCGGGAGTGGTAATGAGCAGTTCTTC.